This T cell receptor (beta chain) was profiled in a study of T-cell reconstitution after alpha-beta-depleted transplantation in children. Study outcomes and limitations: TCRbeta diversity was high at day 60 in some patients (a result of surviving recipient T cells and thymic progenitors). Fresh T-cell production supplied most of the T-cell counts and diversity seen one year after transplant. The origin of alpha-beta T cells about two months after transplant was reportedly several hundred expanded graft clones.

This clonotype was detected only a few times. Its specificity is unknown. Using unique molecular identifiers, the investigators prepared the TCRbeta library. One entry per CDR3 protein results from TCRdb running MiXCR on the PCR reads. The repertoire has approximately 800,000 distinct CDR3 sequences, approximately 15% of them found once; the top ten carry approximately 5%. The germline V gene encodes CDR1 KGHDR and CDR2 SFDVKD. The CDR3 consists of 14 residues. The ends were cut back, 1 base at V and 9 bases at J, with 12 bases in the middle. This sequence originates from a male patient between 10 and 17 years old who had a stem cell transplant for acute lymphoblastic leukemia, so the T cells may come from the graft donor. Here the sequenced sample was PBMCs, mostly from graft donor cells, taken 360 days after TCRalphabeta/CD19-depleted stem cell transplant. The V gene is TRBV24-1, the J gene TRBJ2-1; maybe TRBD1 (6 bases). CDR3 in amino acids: CATSDLSRGGEQFF. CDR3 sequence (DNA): TGTGCCACCAGTGATTTATCCAGGGGCGGTGAGCAGTTCTTC.